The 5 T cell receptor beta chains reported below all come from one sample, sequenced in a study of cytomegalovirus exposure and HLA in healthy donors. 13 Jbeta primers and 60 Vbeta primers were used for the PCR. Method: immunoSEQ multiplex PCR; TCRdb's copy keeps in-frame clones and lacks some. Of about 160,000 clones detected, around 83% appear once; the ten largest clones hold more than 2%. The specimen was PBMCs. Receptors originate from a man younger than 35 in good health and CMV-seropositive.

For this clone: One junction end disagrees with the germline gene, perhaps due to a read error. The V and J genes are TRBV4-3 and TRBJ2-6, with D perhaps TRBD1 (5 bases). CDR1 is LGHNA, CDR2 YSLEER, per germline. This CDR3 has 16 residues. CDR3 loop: CASSQDLGSGANGLTF. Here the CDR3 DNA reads TGCGCCAGCAGCCAAGATCTGGGCTCTGGGGCCAACGGCCTGACTTTC.

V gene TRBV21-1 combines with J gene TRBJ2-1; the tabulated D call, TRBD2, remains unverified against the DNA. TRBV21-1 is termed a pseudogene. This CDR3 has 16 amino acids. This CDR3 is CASSKPAGRGKNEQFF. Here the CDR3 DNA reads TGTGCCAGCAGCAAACCAGCGGGGCGAGGTAAGAATGAGCAGTTCTTC.

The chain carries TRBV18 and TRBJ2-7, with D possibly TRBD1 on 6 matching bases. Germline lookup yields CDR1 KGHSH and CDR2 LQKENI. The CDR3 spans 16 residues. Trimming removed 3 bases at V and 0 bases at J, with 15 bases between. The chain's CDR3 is CASSPPMTGDSYEQYF. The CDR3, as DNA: TGTGCCAGCTCACCGCCCATGACAGGTGACTCCTACGAGCAGTACTTC. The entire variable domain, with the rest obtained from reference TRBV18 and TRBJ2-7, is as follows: NAGVMQNPRHLVRRRGQEARLRCSPMKGHSHVYWYRQLPEEGLKFMVYLQKENIIDESGMPKERFSAEFPKEGPSILRIQQVVRGDSAAYFCASSPPMTGDSYEQYFGPGTRLTVT.

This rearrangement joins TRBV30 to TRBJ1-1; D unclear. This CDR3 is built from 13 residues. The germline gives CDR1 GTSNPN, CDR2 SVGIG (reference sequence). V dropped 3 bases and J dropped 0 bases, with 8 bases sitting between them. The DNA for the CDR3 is TGTGCCTGGAGCACAGCCATGAACACTGAAGCTTTCTTT. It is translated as CAWSTAMNTEAFF.

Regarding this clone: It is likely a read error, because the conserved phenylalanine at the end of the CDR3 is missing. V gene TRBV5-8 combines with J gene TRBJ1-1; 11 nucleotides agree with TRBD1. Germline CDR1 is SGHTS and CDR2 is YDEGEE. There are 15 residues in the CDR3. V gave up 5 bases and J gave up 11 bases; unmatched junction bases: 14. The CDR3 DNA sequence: TGTGCCAGCAGATCTTCCGGGACAGGGGGAGTCGAGGCTTTCCTT. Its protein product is CASRSSGTGGVEAFL.